This TCR beta chain was sequenced for a study of shared clonotypes between healthy human individuals. Turning to the study itself: Donor composition was a couple of women and a few men, aged 18 to 49. The plates for each donor numbered three CD4 naive, three CD4 memory, two CD8 naive and one CD8 memory.

Germline assignment: CDR1 GTSNPN and CDR2 SVGIG (reference sequence). V shed 3 bases and J shed 4 bases, with 13 bases lying between them. The CDR3 consists of 14 residues. Assay: immunoSEQ multiplex PCR; the TCRdb copy retains only in-frame clones and omits some. The table records over 1.5 million clones, nearly 99% of them present only once. Sequencing was done on a sample of naive CD4+ T cells sorted from blood. Subset reported: CD45RA+ positively selected. V gene TRBV30 combines with J gene TRBJ2-1; D gene ambiguous. This sequence was found in a young man in good health. As DNA, the CDR3 is TGTGCCTGGAGGGCGGCAGGACCGTACAATGAGCAGTTCTTC. This translates into CAWRAAGPYNEQFF. Complete variable domain (other parts from reference TRBV30 and TRBJ2-1): SQTIHQWPATLVQPVGSPLSLECTVEGTSNPNLYWYRQAAGRGLQLLFYSVGIGQISSEVPQNLSASRPQDRQFILSSKKLLLSDSGFYLCAWRAAGPYNEQFFGPGTRLTVL.